These 10 T cell receptor beta chains originate from one sample sequenced in a study of T cell responses to AZD1222 COVID-19 vaccine. Profiled with immunoSEQ multiplex PCR; TCRdb holds only in-frame clones, not every one. Seen here are around 100,000 clones, about 88% observed once, and the top ten hold about 1.8%. The sample in question was peripheral blood, obtained on day 0 of AZD1222 vaccination. Receptor source: an adult in good health.

This clone was recorded once. The rearrangement links TRBV19 to TRBJ1-1; D gene ambiguous. Germline CDR1 LNHDA, CDR2 SQIVND (reference sequence). Trimming pared 0 bases from V and 0 bases from J, leaving 8 bases between. The CDR3 is 15 residues long. The CDR3 reads CASSIDLSMNTEAFF. DNA of the CDR3: TGTGCCAGTAGTATAGATCTATCGATGAACACTGAAGCTTTCTTT.

This clone was counted between two and nine times. The genes are TRBV2 and TRBJ2-1; D is undetermined. CDR1 and CDR2 (germline): SNHLY, FYNNEI. The CDR3 consists of 16 residues. The ends were cut back, 1 base at V and 6 bases at J, with 16 bases in the middle. The CDR3 bases are TGTGCCAGCAGTGAAGGAATACAGCCCCAGCTCAATGAGCAGTTCTTC. Its protein is CASSEGIQPQLNEQFF.

The CDR3 bases are TGTGCCAGCAGTTACGGACAGATAACTGAAGCTTTCTTT. Its protein is CASSYGQITEAFF. The V and J genes are TRBV6-5 and TRBJ1-1, with D possibly TRBD1 on 6 matching bases. The germline V gene has CDR1 MNHEY and CDR2 SVGAGI. The CDR3 is 13 amino acids. Trimming cost V 2 bases and J 5 bases, with 9 bases left between them.

This chain connects TRBV6-5 to TRBJ1-3; 8 nucleotides align to TRBD1. Germline assignment: CDR1 MNHEY and CDR2 SVGAGI. The CDR3 totals 14 residues. V shed 6 bases, J shed 0 bases, and the junction held 1 base outside the gene matches. The CDR3 region is CASRTGVSGNTIYF. The DNA for the CDR3 is TGTGCCAGCAGGACAGGGGTCTCTGGAAACACCATATATTTT.

The J gene is TRBJ2-7, the V gene TRBV3-1 (or the pseudogene TRBV3-2), with D uncertain. V was cut by 2 bases and J by 2 bases, with 4 bases left in between. CDR3 size: 12 residues. Germline V CDR1 and CDR2: LGHDT, YNNKEL (reference sequence). The CDR3 bases are TGTGCCAGCAGCCAAATCCCCTACGAGCAGTACTTC. It encodes CASSQIPYEQYF.

The chain recombines TRBV9 with TRBJ1-2; D is undetermined. V was clipped by 4 bases and J by 4 bases, with 17 bases between them. CDR3 size: 15 residues. CDR1 and CDR2 (germline): SGDLS, YYNGEE. The CDR3 DNA sequence: TGTGCCAGCAGCCCCACCACTTCGGGATTCTATGGCTACACCTTC. Translating it yields CASSPTTSGFYGYTF. The variable domain in full, with the rest retrieved from reference TRBV9 and TRBJ1-2, is DSGVTQTPKHLITATGQRVTLRCSPRSGDLSVYWYQQSLDQGLQFLIQYYNGEERAKGNILERFSAQQFPDLHSELNLSSLELGDSALYFCASSPTTSGFYGYTFGSGTRLTVV.

Comments on this clone: This sample also contains other DNA sequences that code for the same CDR3. The gene calls are TRBV18 and TRBJ1-2; the D gene is possibly TRBD1 (5 bases). Trimming removed 2 bases at V and 3 bases at J, with 7 bases between. The CDR3 length is 13 residues. Germline V CDR1 and CDR2: KGHSH, LQKENI. The CDR3 DNA follows: TGTGCCAGCTCACCAGACAGAGACTATGGCTACACCTTC. Translation gives CASSPDRDYGYTF.

The chain carries TRBV30 and TRBJ1-2; weak D call: TRBD1 (6 bases). Per the germline V gene, CDR1 is GTSNPN and CDR2 is SVGIG (reference sequence). The CDR3 is 15 amino acids. Trimming left V 2 bases short and J 7 bases short, with 20 bases between. The CDR3: CAWSKVNRASAGYTF. In DNA form, the CDR3 reads TGTGCCTGGAGTAAGGTAAACAGGGCGAGCGCTGGCTACACCTTC.

This chain uses TRBV6-5 with TRBJ2-2; D is uncertain. V dropped 2 bases and J dropped 6 bases, with 13 bases sitting between them. Per germline, CDR1 MNHEY and CDR2 SVGAGI. CDR3 length: 15 residues. The CDR3 DNA follows: TGTGCCAGCAGTTACCTACTCGGACGGTCCGGGGAGCTGTTTTTT. It translates to CASSYLLGRSGELFF.

The J gene is TRBJ1-2, the V gene TRBV19; D gene uncertain. The V gene lost 4 bases and the J gene lost 7 bases, with 19 bases spanning the gap. Germline V gene sequence: CDR1 LNHDA, CDR2 SQIVND (reference sequence). This CDR3 contains 15 residues. The DNA of the CDR3 is TGTGCCAGTAGTAACGAACGGGGATCTGGAAGTGGCTACACCTTC. Translated, it gives CASSNERGSGSGYTF.